These 3 T cell receptor beta chains were sequenced from one sample in a study of post-analysis software for immune sequencing data. For these receptors, no antigen is known. Unique molecular identifiers had been added to the TCR beta cDNA libraries. TCRdb processed the PCR reads anew with MiXCR; each CDR3 protein has one entry. The sample records about 770,000 distinct CDR3 sequences, 35% to 55% being singletons. Overall study results and limits: TRBV5-6, TRBV5-1 and TRBV20-1 were among five TRBV segments more frequent in patients than controls.

Sequencing was done on a sample of blood. The receptor set was obtained from a girl aged 10 to 17 with multiple sclerosis.

The gene calls are TRBV6-6 and TRBJ1-2; D is possibly TRBD1 (6 bases). Germline V lookup: CDR1 MNHNY, CDR2 SVGAGI (reference sequence). The V and J ends lost 11 bases and 2 bases respectively, with 12 bases between them. The CDR3 spans 12 residues. The CDR3 DNA follows: TGTGCCCTTAGGACAGCAAACTATGGCTACACCTTC. Its translation is CALRTANYGYTF.

The chain employs TRBV19 and TRBJ2-1; perhaps TRBD2 as D (6 bases). Germline-derived CDR1 and CDR2 are LNHDA and SQIVND (reference sequence). Trimming left V 1 base short and J 7 bases short, with 14 bases between. The CDR3 length is 15 residues. The CDR3: CASSIVAGSFNEQFF. Written as DNA, the CDR3 is TGTGCCAGTAGTATAGTGGCGGGGTCTTTTAATGAGCAGTTCTTC.

CDR3 in DNA: TGTGCCAGCAGCCCCGGGACAGAAGCAAATCAGCCCCAGCATTTT. It specifies CASSPGTEANQPQHF. The chain has TRBV2 and TRBJ1-5; 7 bases fit TRBD1. Germline V lookup: CDR1 SNHLY, CDR2 FYNNEI. The trim removed 6 bases at V and 4 bases at J, leaving 9 bases unmatched. There are 15 residues in the CDR3. Using reference TRBV2 and TRBJ1-5 for the parts outside the CDR3, the full variable domain is EPEVTQTPSHQVTQMGQEVILRCVPISNHLYFYWYRQILGQKVEFLVSFYNNEISEKSEIFDDQFSVERPDGSNFTLKIRSTKLEDSAMYFCASSPGTEANQPQHFGDGTRLSIL.